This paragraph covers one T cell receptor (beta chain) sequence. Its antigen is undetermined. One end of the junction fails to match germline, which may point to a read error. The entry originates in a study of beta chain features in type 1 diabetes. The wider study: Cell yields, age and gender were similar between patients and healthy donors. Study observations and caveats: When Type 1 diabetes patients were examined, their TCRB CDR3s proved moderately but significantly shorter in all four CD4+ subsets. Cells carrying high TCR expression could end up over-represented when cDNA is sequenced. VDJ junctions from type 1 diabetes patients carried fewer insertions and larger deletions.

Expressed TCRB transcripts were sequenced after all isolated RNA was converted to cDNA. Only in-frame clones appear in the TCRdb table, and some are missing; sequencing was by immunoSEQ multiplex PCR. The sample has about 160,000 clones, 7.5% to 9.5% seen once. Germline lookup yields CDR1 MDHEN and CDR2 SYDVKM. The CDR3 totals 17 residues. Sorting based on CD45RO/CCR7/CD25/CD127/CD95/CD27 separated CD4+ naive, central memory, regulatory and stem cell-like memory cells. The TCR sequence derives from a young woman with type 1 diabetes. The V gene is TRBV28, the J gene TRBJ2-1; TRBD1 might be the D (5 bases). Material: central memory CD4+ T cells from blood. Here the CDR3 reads CAITPRTGPTAYNEQFF. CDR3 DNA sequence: TGTGCCATCACGCCCAGAACAGGCCCCACTGCCTATAATGAGCAGTTCTTC.